These 10 T cell receptor beta chains share one sample of origin, sequenced in a study of cytomegalovirus exposure and HLA in healthy donors. Primers: 60 Vbeta forward and 13 Jbeta reverse. Only in-frame clones appear in the TCRdb table, and some are missing; sequencing was by immunoSEQ multiplex PCR. The profile shows about 120,000 clones, about 75% of them singletons. The sequenced sample was PBMCs. The source of these receptors is a woman in her thirties or forties in good health and CMV-seropositive.

This clone was seen only a few times. The V call is TRBV4-1, the J call TRBJ1-4; no reliable D call. The germline V gene encodes CDR1 MGHRA and CDR2 YSYEKL. The CDR3 extends over 15 amino acids. Deletions cut 2 bases from V and 3 bases from J, with 10 bases between. CDR3 amino acids: CASSQTVGPNEKLFF. In nucleotides, the CDR3 is TGCGCCAGCAGCCAAACCGTTGGGCCTAATGAAAAACTGTTTTTT.

The chain carries TRBV18 and TRBJ2-7, with D possibly TRBD1 on 5 matching bases. This CDR3 is built from 12 residues. Trimming took 5 bases from V and 6 from J, leaving 11 bases between them. Germline V lookup: CDR1 KGHSH, CDR2 LQKENI. CDR3: CASSSDMFEQYF. DNA for the CDR3: TGTGCCAGCTCATCGGACATGTTCGAGCAGTACTTC. Using reference TRBV18 and TRBJ2-7 for the parts outside the CDR3, the full variable domain is NAGVMQNPRHLVRRRGQEARLRCSPMKGHSHVYWYRQLPEEGLKFMVYLQKENIIDESGMPKERFSAEFPKEGPSILRIQQVVRGDSAAYFCASSSDMFEQYFGPGTRLTVT.

CDR3 sequence (DNA): TGTGCCAGTAGTATAGTGGCCAGGGTGCCTGGCTACACCTTC. Translating gives CASSIVARVPGYTF. The chain has TRBV19 and TRBJ1-2, with a possible D match to TRBD1 (5 bases). The V end was cut by 1 base, the J end by 7 bases, with 13 bases between. Germline V gene data show CDR1 as LNHDA and CDR2 as SQIVND (reference sequence). This CDR3 has 14 residues.

The V gene is TRBV2, the J gene TRBJ1-1, with unresolved D. Germline assignment: CDR1 SNHLY and CDR2 FYNNEI. This CDR3 has 14 residues. V was clipped by 2 bases and J by 2 bases, with 9 bases between them. CDR3 nucleotides: TGTGCCAGCAGTGAATCAGTGCCCAACACTGAAGCTTTCTTT. Its protein is CASSESVPNTEAFF.

This chain connects TRBV28 to TRBJ2-2; D is unresolved. This CDR3 contains 16 residues. Trimming pared 1 base from V and 4 bases from J, leaving 13 bases between. Germline CDR1 MDHEN, CDR2 SYDVKM. CDR3 DNA: TGTGCCAGCAGTTTATATCCCTCCTCCTCCACCGGGGAGCTGTTTTTT. Protein sequence: CASSLYPSSSTGELFF. Based on the CDR3 plus reference TRBV28 and TRBJ2-2, the full variable domain is DVKVTQSSRYLVKRTGEKVFLECVQDMDHENMFWYRQDPGLGLRLIYFSYDVKMKEKGDIPEGYSVSREKKERFSLILESASTNQTSMYLCASSLYPSSSTGELFFGEGSRLTVL.

The chain combines TRBV29-1 with TRBJ2-3; D is unclear. The germline CDR1 and CDR2 sequences are SQVTM and ANQGSEA. Trimming shortened V by 6 bases and J by 6 bases, and 10 bases separated the two germline ends. The CDR3 loop spans 11 amino acids. In DNA form, the CDR3 reads TGCAGCGTCCTATCGGGTGATACGCAGTATTTT. It yields the protein CSVLSGDTQYF.

In this sample, this clone turned up a few times. This chain joins TRBV29-1 and TRBJ2-3; D is possibly TRBD1 (6 bases). This CDR3 is 14 amino acids long. CDR1 SQVTM and CDR2 ANQGSEA come from the germline V gene. V was clipped by 5 bases and J by 0 bases, with 12 bases between them. The CDR3 sequence is CSVILGTSTDTQYF. In DNA form, the CDR3 reads TGCAGCGTTATACTCGGGACAAGCACAGATACGCAGTATTTT.

The J gene is TRBJ2-7, the V gene TRBV7-9; a weak D match, TRBD2 (6 bases). Trimming took off 4 bases at V and 1 base at J, with 14 bases between the two ends. CDR3 size: 15 residues. CDR1 and CDR2 from the germline V gene are SEHNR and FQNEAQ (reference sequence). In DNA form, the CDR3 reads TGTGCCAGCAGCTCTAGGAGGGGAAGGTCCTACGAGCAGTACTTC. Residues: CASSSRRGRSYEQYF.

V gene TRBV5-1 combines with J gene TRBJ2-1; 12 nucleotides align to TRBD2. The CDR3 covers 16 residues. Germline V gives CDR1 SGHRS, CDR2 YFSETQ. V trimming: 4 bases; J trimming: 9 bases; junction bases outside the gene matches: 11. The CDR3 DNA reads TGCGCCAGCAGCCCCTGGGGCCTAGCGGGGGGGCTTGAGCAGTTCTTC. This translates into CASSPWGLAGGLEQFF.

The chain combines TRBV7-2 with TRBJ2-1, with TRBD2 matching 9 bases. V trimming: 6 bases; J trimming: 10 bases; junction bases outside the gene matches: 10. The CDR3 spans 14 residues. Germline V lookup: CDR1 SGHTA, CDR2 FQGNSA. The CDR3 DNA follows: TGTGCCAGCAGATACGGGACTAGCCTCGGCGAGCAGTTCTTC. It specifies CASRYGTSLGEQFF.